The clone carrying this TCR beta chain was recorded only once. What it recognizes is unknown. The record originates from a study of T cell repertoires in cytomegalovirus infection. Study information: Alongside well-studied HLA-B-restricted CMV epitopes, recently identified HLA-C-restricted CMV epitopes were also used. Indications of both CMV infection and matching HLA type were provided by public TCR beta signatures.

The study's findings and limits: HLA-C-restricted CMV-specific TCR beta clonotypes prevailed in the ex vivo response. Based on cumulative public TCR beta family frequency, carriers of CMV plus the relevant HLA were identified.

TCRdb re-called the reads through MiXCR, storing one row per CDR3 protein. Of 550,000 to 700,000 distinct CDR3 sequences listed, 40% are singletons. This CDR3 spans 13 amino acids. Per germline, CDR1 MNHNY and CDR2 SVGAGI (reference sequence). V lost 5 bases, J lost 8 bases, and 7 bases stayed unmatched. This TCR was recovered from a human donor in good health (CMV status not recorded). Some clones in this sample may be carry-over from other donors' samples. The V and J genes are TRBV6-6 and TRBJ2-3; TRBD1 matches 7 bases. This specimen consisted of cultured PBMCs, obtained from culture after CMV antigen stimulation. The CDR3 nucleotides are TGTGCCAGCAGTCTCGGGACAGACGGTACGCAGTATTTT. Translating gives CASSLGTDGTQYF.